Below are 23 T cell receptor beta chains sequenced from a single sample in a study of identical twins. TCRdb ran MiXCR on the 5' RACE reads and lists one entry per CDR3 protein. The sample consists of approximately 620,000 distinct CDR3 sequences, roughly 8% of them appearing once. This sample was shared with a second study, whose subject was yellow fever vaccine responses in identical twins.

Sequenced input: PBMCs. These receptors were collected from a woman between 18 and 29 years old in good health.

This clonotype was observed at least ten times. CDR3 DNA: TGTGCCACCAGCAGAGAAAAGGAAACTGAAGCTTTCTTT. It is translated as CATSREKETEAFF. The chain employs TRBV15 and TRBJ1-1; no reliable D call. V lost 0 bases to trimming and J lost 5 bases, with 7 bases between them. The CDR3 length is 13 residues. The germline CDR1 and CDR2 sequences are LNHNV and YYDKDF (reference sequence).

This clonotype has just a few counts. The gene calls are TRBV29-1 and TRBJ2-1; D is unresolved. Germline V gives CDR1 SQVTM, CDR2 ANQGSEA. V lost 6 bases to trimming and J lost 5 bases, with 5 bases between them. The length of the CDR3 is 10 residues. The chain's CDR3 is CSVRNNEQFF. The CDR3 DNA reads as TGCAGCGTCCGGAACAATGAGCAGTTCTTC.

The chain has TRBV5-1 and TRBJ2-6; D possibly uses TRBD1 or TRBD2 (5 bases each). The CDR3 contains 21 residues. Germline V gives CDR1 SGHRS, CDR2 YFSETQ. V gave up 4 bases and J gave up 1 base, with 27 bases separating them. The CDR3 loop reads CASSHSTRDVGLKSGANVLTF. CDR3 in DNA: TGCGCCAGCAGCCACTCGACCCGGGACGTAGGACTTAAATCTGGGGCCAACGTCCTGACTTTC.

This clonotype appeared many times. The chain links TRBV20-1 to TRBJ1-2; D unclear. V shed 3 bases and J shed 3 bases, with 8 bases lying between them. The germline gives CDR1 DFQATT, CDR2 SNEGSKA (reference sequence). CDR3 size: 12 residues. The chain's CDR3 is CSASPSDYGYTF. In DNA, the CDR3 is TGCAGTGCTAGCCCATCCGACTATGGCTACACCTTC.

The chain recombines TRBV2 with TRBJ2-3; 7 bases map to TRBD1. CDR3 size: 15 residues. Germline CDR1 reads SNHLY; CDR2 reads FYNNEI. Losses at the gene ends were 5 bases for V and 2 bases for J; bases not matched to a gene: 7. In DNA, the CDR3 is TGTGCCAGCAGTTACGACAGGGCTACCACAGATACGCAGTATTTT. Translation gives CASSYDRATTDTQYF.

The CDR3 coding sequence is TGTGCCATACAGGGGCCTGGGGCCAACGTCCTGACTTTC. It translates to CAIQGPGANVLTF. The chain combines TRBV10-3 with TRBJ2-6; TRBD1 agrees at 7 bases. The CDR3 length is 13 residues. Germline V gene sequence: CDR1 ENHRY, CDR2 SYGVKD. With 9 bases clipped from V and 2 bases from J, the junction kept 1 base outside the gene matches.

This clonotype was detected a few times. The chain's CDR3 is CASSPSDRLTDTQYF. The CDR3 DNA follows: TGTGCCAGCAGTCCGTCTGACAGACTCACAGATACGCAGTATTTT. The J gene is TRBJ2-3, the V gene TRBV28, with a possible D match to TRBD1 (5 bases). V was shortened by 5 bases and J by 2 bases, with 14 bases between the two germline ends. CDR3 length equals 15 residues. Germline V gene lookup returns CDR1 MDHEN and CDR2 SYDVKM.

This clonotype was seen a few times. The chain uses TRBV7-9 and TRBJ2-3; D uncertain. V lost 3 bases and J 0 bases, leaving 10 bases between the germline ends. The CDR3 totals 15 residues. Germline loops: CDR1 SEHNR, CDR2 FQNEAQ (reference sequence). The CDR3 loop is CASSFLWGSTDTQYF. The DNA of the CDR3 is TGTGCCAGCAGCTTTTTATGGGGAAGCACAGATACGCAGTATTTT.

Ten or more counts support this clonotype. V is TRBV12-3 or TRBV12-4 and J is TRBJ2-2, with a tentative D call TRBD1 (6 bases). Trimming stripped 4 bases from V and 0 bases from J, with 15 bases between. The CDR3 runs 17 residues. CDR3 coding DNA: TGTGCCAGCAGTTACCCCGGGACAAAATCGAACACCGGGGAGCTGTTTTTT. Protein: CASSYPGTKSNTGELFF.

A few counts support this clonotype. The rearrangement joins TRBV5-5 to TRBJ2-1; 8 bases fit TRBD2. The germline CDR1 and CDR2 sequences are SGHKS and YYEKEE (reference sequence). The CDR3 is made up of 16 amino acids. With V trimmed by 3 bases and J by 0 bases, 5 bases remained unmatched. CDR3 DNA: TGTGCCAGCAGCTCCAGACTAGCGCCCTCCTACAATGAGCAGTTCTTC. It is translated as CASSSRLAPSYNEQFF. Variable domain in full (rest from reference TRBV5-5 and TRBJ2-1): DAGVTQSPTHLIKTRGQQVTLRCSPISGHKSVSWYQQVLGQGPQFIFQYYEKEERGRGNFPDRFSARQFPNYSSELNVNALLLGDSALYLCASSSRLAPSYNEQFFGPGTRLTVL.

The chain joins TRBV5-1 to TRBJ2-3, with D unresolved. V was pared by 0 bases and J by 2 bases, with 10 bases between. The CDR3 is 15 residues long. CDR1 SGHRS and CDR2 YFSETQ come from the germline V gene. The CDR3 sequence is CASSLEPELTDTQYF. The CDR3 DNA reads as TGCGCCAGCAGCTTGGAGCCGGAGCTCACAGATACGCAGTATTTT.

The chain carries TRBV12-3 or TRBV12-4 and TRBJ2-5, with 9 bases lining up with TRBD2. The junction had 8 bases not matched to a gene; V was cut back by 7 bases and J by 2 bases. The CDR3 loop spans 15 amino acids. The CDR3: CASTPLLAGQETQYF. The DNA of the CDR3 is TGTGCCAGCACCCCCCTGCTAGCGGGGCAAGAGACCCAGTACTTC.

This clonotype came up many times. The chain recombines TRBV5-1 with TRBJ2-3, with TRBD1 matching 10 bases. Germline values: CDR1 SGHRS, CDR2 YFSETQ. The CDR3 loop spans 15 amino acids. Trimming removed 1 base from V and 4 bases from J; junction bases left unmatched: 3. The CDR3 reads CASSLRQGASDTQYF. DNA of the CDR3: TGCGCCAGCAGCTTGCGACAGGGGGCGTCAGATACGCAGTATTTT.

This clonotype was counted between two and nine times. The J gene is TRBJ2-2, the V gene TRBV5-1; a possible D gene is TRBD1 (5 bases). The ends were cut back, 1 base at V and 3 bases at J, with 10 bases in the middle. Germline CDR1 and CDR2: SGHRS and YFSETQ. This CDR3 is built from 15 residues. CDR3 sequence (DNA): TGCGCCAGCAGCTTGTCACAGGACCACACCGGGGAGCTGTTTTTT. Translated, it gives CASSLSQDHTGELFF.

The gene calls are TRBV24-1 and TRBJ2-4, with 9 bases that match TRBD1. This CDR3 comprises 15 residues. Germline CDR1 and CDR2: KGHDR and SFDVKD. V was clipped by 4 bases and J by 6 bases; unmatched bases: 6. DNA of the CDR3: TGTGCCACCAGTGAGCGGGGACAGGGACCAAACATTCAGTACTTC. Amino acid sequence: CATSERGQGPNIQYF.

CDR3 sequence: CASSLSVRGLGNEQFF. CDR3 coding DNA: TGTGCCAGCAGCCTGAGTGTGCGGGGCCTGGGGAATGAGCAGTTCTTC. V and J are TRBV7-4 and TRBJ2-1; D may be TRBD2 (6 bases). Germline V gene data show CDR1 as SGHVT and CDR2 as SQSDAQ. This CDR3 has 16 residues. The V and J ends lost 5 bases and 7 bases respectively, with 21 bases between them.

The chain links TRBV11-2 to TRBJ2-3, with 13 bases lining up with TRBD2. The germline V gene has CDR1 SGHAT and CDR2 FQNNGV. The CDR3 covers 16 residues. The V and J ends lost 4 bases and 3 bases, in that order; junction bases with no gene match: 4. The CDR3 is CASSYLTSGRTDTQYF. DNA of the CDR3: TGTGCCAGCAGCTACCTGACTAGCGGGAGGACAGATACGCAGTATTTT.

The V gene is TRBV10-3, the J gene TRBJ1-4; D not resolved. Germline values: CDR1 ENHRY, CDR2 SYGVKD. This CDR3 spans 12 amino acids. V was pared by 4 bases and J by 8 bases, with 8 bases between. CDR3 in amino acids: CAISGSEEKLFF. CDR3 nucleotides: TGTGCCATCAGTGGAAGTGAGGAAAAACTGTTTTTT.

There are a few counts of this clonotype. The chain links TRBV29-1 to TRBJ2-5; 7 nucleotides agree with TRBD1. Germline V gene data show CDR1 as SQVTM and CDR2 as ANQGSEA. The CDR3 totals 13 residues. Trimming took 1 base from V and 5 from J; bases not matched to a gene: 4. The CDR3 region is CSVEGTGLETQYF. The CDR3 nucleotides are TGCAGCGTTGAAGGGACAGGCCTGGAGACCCAGTACTTC. The full variable domain, with the rest looked up from reference TRBV29-1 and TRBJ2-5, is SAVISQKPSRDICQRGTSLTIQCQVDSQVTMMFWYRQQPGQSLTLIATANQGSEATYESGFVIDKFPISRPNLTFSTLTVSNMSPEDSSIYLCSVEGTGLETQYFGPGTRLLVL.

In its sample, this clonotype was seen a few times. Here the CDR3 DNA reads TGCAGTGCTCTTACTAGCGGGAGAGGGTACGAGCAGTACTTC. Protein product: CSALTSGRGYEQYF. The gene calls are TRBV20-1 and TRBJ2-7, with 11 nucleotides matching TRBD2. Trimming at V came to 5 bases and at J to 4 bases, leaving 7 bases not matched to a gene. Germline V CDR1 and CDR2: DFQATT, SNEGSKA (reference sequence). The CDR3 runs to 14 residues.

This chain uses TRBV2 with TRBJ2-2; D not resolved. The CDR3 loop spans 14 amino acids. Per the germline V gene, CDR1 is SNHLY and CDR2 is FYNNEI. Trimming pared 3 bases from V and 1 base from J, leaving 6 bases between. The CDR3 reads CASSDRKNTGELFF. DNA for the CDR3: TGTGCCAGCAGTGATAGGAAGAACACCGGGGAGCTGTTTTTT.

The CDR3 reads CASSYPPGYEQYF. DNA of the CDR3: TGTGCCAGCAGTTACCCCCCAGGGTACGAGCAGTACTTC. The rearrangement uses TRBV6-2 or TRBV6-3 and TRBJ2-7, with a tentative D call TRBD1 (5 bases). CDR1 is MNHEY, CDR2 SVGEGT, per germline. This CDR3 region has 13 residues. Trimming removed 2 bases at V and 4 bases at J, with 9 bases between.

The chain has TRBV5-6 and TRBJ2-7, with TRBD2 matching 10 bases. The germline CDR1 and CDR2 sequences are SGHDT and YYEEEE. V dropped 4 bases and J dropped 4; count of bases not matched to a gene: 14. CDR3 length: 17 amino acids. CDR3 loop: CASSDGGLAAHRYEQYF. In nucleotides, the CDR3 is TGTGCCAGCAGCGATGGAGGACTAGCGGCCCACAGGTACGAGCAGTACTTC.